The rows below give T cell receptor beta chains drawn from one sample of a study of molecular identifiers for immune sequencing clone quantification. TCRdb passed the PCR reads through MiXCR, listing each CDR3 protein once. The table records hundreds of thousands of distinct CDR3 sequences, less than 20% of them present only once. Sequenced sample: naive CD8+ T cells from blood, with Jurkat cell RNA spiked in. These TCRs come from a human donor in good health. Some libraries in this study had Jurkat cell RNA spiked in. Both conserved end residues are part of each CDR3. The order of the fields is J gene, clone size, D gene, V gene, CDR3 protein, CDR3 DNA. The D gene is left open where the match is weak. The size of a clone is reported for some rows only, either as once, few or many, or as a class for expanded clones.

>TRBJ2-3|many|TRBD2|TRBV5-1
CASSLETSGVWGTDTQYF
TGCGCCAGCAGCTTGGAAACTAGCGGGGTTTGGGGCACAGATACGCAGTATTTT
>TRBJ1-2|many|NA|TRBV28
CASSLPVLGYTF
TGTGCCAGCAGTTTGCCGGTCCTTGGCTACACCTTC
>TRBJ1-5|few|NA|TRBV30
CAWSVQDSGQPQHF
TGTGCCTGGAGTGTACAGGATAGCGGTCAGCCCCAGCATTTT
>TRBJ1-5|many|NA|TRBV15
CATSRDFQGPQHF
TGTGCCACCAGCAGAGATTTCCAGGGACCCCAGCATTTT
>TRBJ1-5|many|NA|TRBV5-6
CASSTAGQINQPQHF
TGTGCCAGCTCCACTGCCGGACAGATCAATCAGCCCCAGCATTTT
>TRBJ2-5|NA|TRBD1|TRBV4-3
CASSQGTGQGETQYF
TGCGCCAGCAGCCAAGGGACAGGGCAAGGAGAGACCCAGTACTTC
>TRBJ2-7|once|NA|TRBV7-6
CASRSTRGFHEQYF
TGTGCCAGTAGATCCACCCGGGGCTTCCACGAGCAGTACTTC
>TRBJ1-3|many|NA|TRBV29-1
CSVPGHDREIGNTIYF
TGCAGCGTACCCGGACACGATCGGGAAATTGGAAACACCATATATTTT
>TRBJ2-7|few|NA|TRBV27
CASSFSQTYEQYF
TGTGCCAGCAGTTTTAGTCAAACCTACGAGCAGTACTTC
>TRBJ2-5|NA|NA|TRBV27
CASSLYGRITETQYF
TGTGCCAGCAGTTTATATGGCCGCATCACGGAGACCCAGTACTTC
>TRBJ2-1|NA|TRBD2|TRBV6-1
CASHKSGTSGYNEQFF
TGTGCCAGTCACAAGTCCGGGACTAGCGGCTACAATGAGCAGTTCTTC
>TRBJ1-2|many|NA|TRBV6-5
CASSPGGTYYGYTF
TGTGCCAGCAGTCCTGGGGGGACCTACTATGGCTACACCTTC
>TRBJ1-5|many|NA|TRBV28
CASNREARAALSNQPQHF
TGTGCCAGCAACCGGGAGGCACGAGCGGCCCTAAGCAATCAGCCCCAGCATTTT